The 28 T cell receptor beta chains below were found in one sample sequenced in a study of T cell responses to AZD1222 COVID-19 vaccine. TCRdb's table, derived via immunoSEQ multiplex PCR, lists solely in-frame clones and lacks some. Here the sample spans 110,000 to 150,000 clones, less than 95% being singletons. The sequencing here drew on peripheral blood, taken on day 0 of AZD1222 vaccination. The receptors come from an adult in good health.

This chain uses TRBV10-2 with TRBJ2-2; D gene ambiguous. Per the germline V gene, CDR1 is WSHSY and CDR2 is SAAADI. Trimming cost V 7 bases and J 3 bases, with 12 bases left between them. This CDR3 region has 14 residues. CDR3 amino acids: CASKGVLHTGELFF. In DNA form, the CDR3 reads TGCGCCAGCAAGGGCGTATTACACACCGGGGAGCTGTTTTTT.

The rearrangement joins TRBV6-1 to TRBJ2-7; no clear D. Germline CDR1 reads MNHNS; CDR2 reads SASEGT. V was cut by 1 base and J by 0 bases, with 16 bases left in between. The CDR3 runs to 17 residues. CDR3 region: CASSEVFRTILSYEQYF. In DNA, the CDR3 is TGTGCCAGCAGTGAAGTCTTCCGCACCATCCTCTCCTACGAGCAGTACTTC.

This chain uses TRBV4-3 with TRBJ2-2; D gene unclear. The CDR3 extends over 15 amino acids. Germline V lookup: CDR1 LGHNA, CDR2 YSLEER. V was cut by 0 bases and J by 4 bases, with 9 bases left in between. The CDR3 is CASSQEGHITGELFF. The CDR3 nucleotides are TGCGCCAGCAGCCAAGAGGGCCACATCACCGGGGAGCTGTTTTTT.

The chain combines TRBV11-1 with TRBJ1-3; D perhaps matches TRBD1 (5 bases). The CDR3 runs 15 residues. Germline V lookup: CDR1 SGHAT, CDR2 FQDESV (reference sequence). Trimming shortened V by 0 bases and J by 1 base, and 7 bases separated the two germline ends. The CDR3 region has the DNA TGTGCCAGCAGCTTAGCCGACAGTTCTGGAAACACCATATATTTT. This encodes CASSLADSSGNTIYF.

V is TRBV30 and J is TRBJ1-1, with 10 bases that match TRBD1. Germline V gene sequence: CDR1 GTSNPN, CDR2 SVGIG (reference sequence). The CDR3 loop spans 13 amino acids. Trimming at V came to 3 bases and at J to 5 bases, leaving 3 bases not matched to a gene. Written as DNA, the CDR3 is TGTGCCTGGAGCTGGACAGGGGGTACTGAAGCTTTCTTT. Its protein is CAWSWTGGTEAFF. Filled out from reference TRBV30 and TRBJ1-1, the complete variable domain reads SQTIHQWPATLVQPVGSPLSLECTVEGTSNPNLYWYRQAAGRGLQLLFYSVGIGQISSEVPQNLSASRPQDRQFILSSKKLLLSDSGFYLCAWSWTGGTEAFFGQGTRLTVV.

This sequence joins TRBV5-6 and TRBJ1-4, with D uncertain. CDR1 SGHDT and CDR2 YYEEEE come from the germline V gene. V was clipped by 0 bases and J by 8 bases, with 8 bases between them. CDR3 length: 13 residues. CDR3 sequence (DNA): TGTGCCAGCAGCTTGGGGCGTTTAGAAAAACTGTTTTTT. Translated: CASSLGRLEKLFF.

The chain couples TRBV12-3 or TRBV12-4 to TRBJ2-7, with D possibly being TRBD1 (5 bases). V lost 3 bases and J 4 bases, leaving 7 bases between the germline ends. The CDR3 is 12 residues long. CDR3 protein: CASSFQGYEQYF. The CDR3 coding sequence is TGTGCCAGCAGTTTTCAGGGATACGAGCAGTACTTC.

This chain joins TRBV6-1 and TRBJ1-5; maybe TRBD1 (5 bases). CDR3 length equals 14 residues. Trimming pared 0 bases from V and 5 bases from J, leaving 8 bases between. CDR1 and CDR2 from the germline V gene are MNHNS and SASEGT. For the CDR3, the DNA is TGTGCCAGCAGTGAAGCTTGGGGGTATCAGCCCCAGCATTTT. It yields the protein CASSEAWGYQPQHF.

The chain couples TRBV4-1 to TRBJ2-7; unclear D gene. CDR3 size: 14 residues. Germline loops: CDR1 MGHRA, CDR2 YSYEKL. V was cut by 0 bases and J by 3 bases, with 9 bases left in between. CDR3 coding DNA: TGCGCCAGCAGCCAAGAACCCACTCTCTACGAGCAGTACTTC. As protein: CASSQEPTLYEQYF.

This rearrangement joins TRBV19 to TRBJ2-1, with 12 bases aligning to TRBD2. Germline values: CDR1 LNHDA, CDR2 SQIVND (reference sequence). The CDR3 loop spans 15 amino acids. V was pared by 4 bases and J by 8 bases, with 6 bases of the junction left unmatched. The CDR3 here is CASSTSGRAGDEQFF. In DNA, the CDR3 is TGTGCCAGTAGTACTAGCGGGAGGGCCGGAGATGAGCAGTTCTTC.

V and J are TRBV6-5 and TRBJ2-1, with no clear D. The V end was cut by 0 bases, the J end by 5 bases, with 8 bases between. This CDR3 comprises 14 residues. Germline CDR1 MNHEY, CDR2 SVGAGI. The CDR3 DNA follows: TGTGCCAGCAGTTACTCGTTTACCCACAATGAGCAGTTCTTC. Its translation is CASSYSFTHNEQFF.

This chain links TRBV11-2 with TRBJ1-1, with D possibly matching TRBD1 (6 bases). Germline CDR1 and CDR2: SGHAT and FQNNGV. The CDR3 is 15 amino acids. The ends were cut back, 5 bases at V and 0 bases at J, with 13 bases in the middle. DNA for the CDR3: TGTGCCAGCAGCCCCTTGCGGGGGCTGAACACTGAAGCTTTCTTT. Protein product: CASSPLRGLNTEAFF. The variable domain in full, completed from reference TRBV11-2 and TRBJ1-1, reads EAGVAQSPRYKIIEKRQSVAFWCNPISGHATLYWYQQILGQGPKLLIQFQNNGVVDDSQLPKDRFSAERLKGVDSTLKIQPAKLEDSAVYLCASSPLRGLNTEAFFGQGTRLTVV.

The CDR3 DNA sequence: TGTGCCAGCAGCGCCCTCGCTTCGTCGCGGCCCCCCCGGGATCAGCCCCAGCATTTT. Translated, it gives CASSALASSRPPRDQPQHF. This rearrangement joins TRBV21-1 to TRBJ1-5. TRBV21-1 is assigned pseudogene status. The CDR3 contains 19 residues.

The gene calls are TRBV7-2 and TRBJ2-7; D perhaps matches TRBD1 (6 bases). Trimming removed 3 bases at V and 3 bases at J, with 12 bases between. Germline V lookup: CDR1 SGHTA, CDR2 FQGNSA. The CDR3 is 14 residues long. The CDR3 coding sequence is TGTGCCAGCAGCTTCAGGGGATTTGGCTACGAGCAGTACTTC. This encodes CASSFRGFGYEQYF.

The V call is TRBV28, the J call TRBJ2-7, with 7 positions matching TRBD1. The CDR3 sequence is 13 residues long. Trimming took 3 bases from V and 3 from J; bases not matched to a gene: 2. The V gene's germline CDR1 is MDHEN and CDR2 SYDVKM. The CDR3 reads CASSLGQRYEQYF. The CDR3 DNA is TGTGCCAGCAGTTTGGGACAGCGCTACGAGCAGTACTTC.

This chain joins TRBV19 and TRBJ1-1, with no clear D. Germline-derived CDR1 and CDR2 are LNHDA and SQIVND (reference sequence). The CDR3 is 14 residues long. V lost 3 bases and J lost 1, with 9 bases in between. The CDR3 nucleotides are TGTGCCAGTAGTATCTACGAGGGGAACACTGAAGCTTTCTTT. It specifies CASSIYEGNTEAFF.

The V and J genes are TRBV30 and TRBJ1-5, with TRBD1 matching 8 bases. V dropped 5 bases and J dropped 6; count of bases not matched to a gene: 9. Germline V gene data show CDR1 as GTSNPN and CDR2 as SVGIG (reference sequence). This CDR3 is built from 14 residues. CDR3 bases: TGTGCCTGGTCGACAGGGGTCGGGAGTCAGCCCCAGCATTTT. Translated: CAWSTGVGSQPQHF.

The gene calls are TRBV7-9 and TRBJ2-5; TRBD2 matches at 7 bases. The CDR3 extends over 15 amino acids. The V gene's germline CDR1 is SEHNR and CDR2 FQNEAQ (reference sequence). V was clipped by 1 base and J by 4 bases; unmatched bases: 6. The DNA for the CDR3 is TGTGCCAGCAGCTTAGGGAGACTAGCTTTAGAGACCCAGTACTTC. It is translated as CASSLGRLALETQYF.

The V call is TRBV4-1, the J call TRBJ1-2; D unclear. Trimming cost V 4 bases and J 4 bases, with 22 bases left between them. The CDR3 covers 17 residues. The V gene's germline CDR1 is MGHRA and CDR2 YSYEKL. The CDR3 coding sequence is TGCGCCAGCAGCCGGGTTGGTCTGTTTTCGGACGGCTATGGCTACACCTTC. Translation: CASSRVGLFSDGYGYTF.

DNA of the CDR3: TGTGCCAGCAGCTTGGACAGGACATACTCTGGAAACACCATATATTTT. The encoded protein is CASSLDRTYSGNTIYF. The chain recombines TRBV5-4 with TRBJ1-3, with D possibly TRBD1 on 5 matching bases. The CDR3 loop spans 16 amino acids. V gave up 0 bases and J gave up 0 bases, with 10 bases separating them. In germline, CDR1 is SGHNT, CDR2 YYREEE (reference sequence).

The chain uses TRBV19 and TRBJ1-5; 7 bases map to TRBD1. The CDR3 has 17 residues. CDR1 and CDR2 (germline): LNHDA, SQIVND (reference sequence). The junction had 9 bases not matched to a gene; V was cut back by 3 bases and J by 1 base. The chain's CDR3 is CASSMKSGGGSNQPQHF. CDR3 in DNA: TGTGCCAGTAGTATGAAATCAGGGGGAGGGAGCAATCAGCCCCAGCATTTT.

V is TRBV2 and J is TRBJ1-5; possible D gene TRBD1, 5 bases. V was cut by 4 bases and J by 5 bases, with 12 bases left in between. Germline V CDR1 and CDR2: SNHLY, FYNNEI. This CDR3 is 14 amino acids long. This chain's CDR3 is CASSAQGEDQPQHF. Written as DNA, the CDR3 is TGTGCCAGCAGTGCGCAGGGTGAGGATCAGCCCCAGCATTTT.

The rearrangement links TRBV11-2 to TRBJ2-2; D is perhaps TRBD2 (5 bases). Germline lookup yields CDR1 SGHAT and CDR2 FQNNGV. CDR3 size: 16 residues. Deletions cut 5 bases from V and 2 bases from J, with 15 bases between. CDR3 residues: CASSGIRRRNTGELFF. The CDR3 nucleotides are TGTGCCAGCAGCGGGATCCGGAGGAGAAACACCGGGGAGCTGTTTTTT.

This rearrangement joins TRBV2 to TRBJ1-5; 9 bases agree with TRBD1. CDR1 is SNHLY, CDR2 FYNNEI, per germline. This CDR3 spans 14 amino acids. The V segment lost 7 bases and the J segment 2 bases; nucleotides outside the gene matches: 3. CDR3 residues: CASNGQGRNQPQHF. The CDR3 region has the DNA TGTGCCAGCAACGGACAGGGGCGCAATCAGCCCCAGCATTTT.

The CDR3 loop is CASSYAGRTDTQYF. The CDR3 DNA reads TGTGCCAGCAGTTACGCCGGTCGCACAGATACGCAGTATTTT. The V and J genes are TRBV6-6 and TRBJ2-3, with D uncertain. V lost 2 bases and J lost 1, with 7 bases in between. Germline loops: CDR1 MNHNY, CDR2 SVGAGI (reference sequence). The CDR3 is made up of 14 amino acids.

CDR3 in amino acids: CASSPYSGYNEQFF. CDR3 sequence (DNA): TGTGCCAGCAGCCCCTATAGCGGATACAATGAGCAGTTCTTC. The chain links TRBV13 to TRBJ2-1, with D perhaps matching TRBD2 (6 bases). V was cut by 5 bases and J by 4 bases, with 12 bases left in between. The CDR3 extends over 14 amino acids. Germline V lookup: CDR1 PRHDT, CDR2 FYEKMQ (reference sequence).

This clone was seen once. The chain uses TRBV18 and TRBJ1-5; TRBD1 might be the D (6 bases). The V end lost 6 bases, the J end lost 5 bases, and 11 bases lay between the germline ends. The CDR3 contains 13 residues. The V gene's germline CDR1 is KGHSH and CDR2 LQKENI. Here the CDR3 reads CASSPAGDQPQHF. In DNA form, the CDR3 reads TGTGCCAGCTCTCCAGCAGGGGATCAGCCCCAGCATTTT.

V is TRBV5-1 and J is TRBJ1-4; the D gene is possibly TRBD1 (5 bases). Deletions cut 0 bases from V and 7 bases from J, with 10 bases between. The germline gives CDR1 SGHRS, CDR2 YFSETQ. The CDR3 spans 14 residues. The CDR3 DNA is TGCGCCAGCAGCTTGGAAGGGGCGAGTGAAAAACTGTTTTTT. Translation: CASSLEGASEKLFF.